Listed below are T cell receptor beta chains from one sample, sequenced in a study of monozygotic twins with inflammatory bowel disease. TCRdb re-analyzed the 5' RACE reads; it lists each CDR3 protein once, without DNA. The listing records some 210,000 distinct CDR3 sequences. Sequenced sample: blood. All receptors derive from a human donor with ulcerative colitis or Crohn's disease, or a healthy co-twin of an affected twin (not recorded which). CDR3s include the opening cysteine and the closing phenylalanine or tryptophan. The order of the fields is J gene, V gene, CDR3 protein.

J gene: TRBJ2-3
V gene: TRBV13
CDR3 protein: CASSIRKDTQYF

J gene: TRBJ2-1
V gene: TRBV7-2
CDR3 protein: CASSLELSNNEQFF

J gene: TRBJ2-7
V gene: TRBV7-9
CDR3 protein: CASSPRAGGDWNEQYF

J gene: TRBJ2-1
V gene: TRBV7-9
CDR3 protein: CASSLLSEPYNEQFF

J gene: TRBJ2-7
V gene: TRBV12-3/TRBV12-4
CDR3 protein: CASRPGTQGSSYEQYF

J gene: TRBJ2-6
V gene: TRBV5-1
CDR3 protein: CATQQAPGANVLTF

J gene: TRBJ2-7
V gene: TRBV3-1
CDR3 protein: CASSQGSVAHHEQYF

J gene: TRBJ1-4
V gene: TRBV4-1
CDR3 protein: CASSQVLDRVASSEKLFF

J gene: TRBJ2-3
V gene: TRBV20-1
CDR3 protein: CSARSVVTDTQYF

J gene: TRBJ1-4
V gene: TRBV5-1
CDR3 protein: CASSPDNAEKLFF

J gene: TRBJ2-3
V gene: TRBV5-1
CDR3 protein: CASSLNRNMGDTQYF

J gene: TRBJ2-1
V gene: TRBV4-1
CDR3 protein: CASSQDYGRTERNNEQFF

J gene: TRBJ1-1
V gene: TRBV20-1
CDR3 protein: CSARGASGNTEAFF

J gene: TRBJ2-4
V gene: TRBV6-5
CDR3 protein: CASSPVQINIQYF

J gene: TRBJ1-1
V gene: TRBV5-3
CDR3 protein: CASTLNSWGRRNTEAFF

J gene: TRBJ2-3
V gene: TRBV6-1
CDR3 protein: CASRKPDTDTQYF

J gene: TRBJ1-1
V gene: TRBV5-1
CDR3 protein: CASSPSRQGGTEAFF

J gene: TRBJ2-5
V gene: TRBV5-1
CDR3 protein: CASTPGIAGQETQYF